This paragraph covers one T cell receptor (beta chain) sequence. What it binds is unknown. These data originate in a study of T cell repertoires in cytomegalovirus infection. Study details: An indication of both CMV infection and matching HLA type came from public TCR beta signatures.

General study findings and limits: Adding up the frequency of public TCR beta families identified people who carried CMV plus the relevant HLA.

One entry per CDR3 protein results from TCRdb running MiXCR on the reads. Among approximately 81,000 distinct CDR3 sequences, 20% to 30% were seen once, and the ten largest hold roughly 50%. Trimming took off 4 bases at V and 5 bases at J, with 12 bases between the two ends. Germline V CDR1 and CDR2: KGHSH, LQKENI. This CDR3 comprises 14 residues. This receptor was identified in a human donor in good health (CMV status not recorded). Some clones in this sample may be carry-over from other donors' samples. The chain recombines TRBV18 with TRBJ2-1, with D possibly TRBD2 on 6 matching bases. The sample here was CD8+ T cells from cultured PBMCs, taken from culture after CMV antigen stimulation. The CDR3 DNA sequence: TGTGCCAGCTCACAGCGGGCAAAAGACAATGAGCAGTTCTTC. Encoded protein: CASSQRAKDNEQFF.